The clone carrying this T cell receptor (beta chain) appeared a few times. This specimen belongs to a study of identical twins. TCRdb reanalysed the 5' RACE reads using MiXCR and keeps one entry per CDR3 protein. The sample yields hundreds of thousands of distinct CDR3 sequences, 9% to 15% seen once. Germline CDR1 SGHRS, CDR2 YFSETQ. The CDR3 spans 14 residues. Trimming took off 2 bases at V and 3 bases at J, with 9 bases between the two ends. These sequences were also reported in another study, on yellow fever vaccine responses in identical twins.

The V and J genes are TRBV5-1 and TRBJ2-1, with D tentatively TRBD1 (5 bases). Sequenced input: PBMCs. The source of this sequence is a woman between 18 and 29 years old in good health. As DNA, the CDR3 is TGCGCCAGCAGCTTTCTTACAGGCTACAATGAGCAGTTCTTC. Its protein product is CASSFLTGYNEQFF. The full variable domain, rest sourced from reference TRBV5-1 and TRBJ2-1, is KAGVTQTPRYLIKTRGQQVTLSCSPISGHRSVSWYQQTPGQGLQFLFEYFSETQRNKGNFPGRFSGRQFSNSRSEMNVSTLELGDSALYLCASSFLTGYNEQFFGPGTRLTVL.